Detailed here is one T cell receptor (beta chain). Its antigen remains unidentified. It was with 60 Vbeta and 13 Jbeta primers that the PCR ran. Here immunoSEQ multiplex PCR was the method, and the copy in TCRdb shows in-frame clones only, minus some. The table shows more than 85,000 clones, with over 60% occurring only once. These data come from a study of cytomegalovirus exposure and HLA in healthy donors. Whole-study findings and limits: As a later analysis revealed, most CMV-associated TCR beta chains appeared HLA-restricted. Accurate HLA-A and HLA-B prediction from TCR beta sequences was reported for most subjects. Later on, an analysis found that several of the most significant clusters appeared to be linked to common viral pathogens, which included parvovirus B19.

Germline V gene data show CDR1 as MDHEN and CDR2 as SYDVKM. J gave up 3 bases and V 4 bases, and 5 bases lay outside the gene matches. This CDR3 spans 14 amino acids. The source material was PBMCs. V gene TRBV28 combines with J gene TRBJ2-7; 8 bases align to TRBD2. The TCR comes from a woman aged 55 to 70 in good health and CMV-seropositive. CDR3 nucleotide sequence: TGTGCCAGCAGTTATACTAGCGGAAGCTACGAGCAGTACTTC. Translation gives CASSYTSGSYEQYF.